This T cell receptor (beta chain) was recovered during a study of blood T cell repertoires in COVID-19. As for the study in general: The origin of the acute and convalescent COVID-19 samples was the United States, Italy and Spain. T cells, B-cell-depleted T cells, or PBMCs provided the cDNA or gDNA that served as material.

Seattle patients were enrolled while actively infected and followed longitudinally. The germline V gene has CDR1 MNHNS and CDR2 SASEGT. CDR3 length: 16 amino acids. Per the study methods: Quantification of nucleated cells was approximated via reference gene primer amplification. Some clones are missing from TCRdb's copy, which holds only in-frame ones; the method was immunoSEQ multiplex PCR. V and J calls and clone size come straight from that table; D and trimming were deduced from the DNA. The data hold around 300,000 clones, with about 90% observed a single time. In regard to this clone: A junction boundary mismatches the germline segment, possibly from a read error.

The sample taken for sequencing was peripheral blood. This sequence joins TRBV6-1 and TRBJ2-3, with TRBD1 as a possible D gene (6 bases). The receptor was isolated from a woman aged 25 to 39 with COVID-19, enrolled during active disease. The CDR3 DNA follows: TGTGCCAGCAGTGAATGGACAGACCCGAACACAAATACGCAGTATTTT. The encoded protein is CASSEWTDPNTNTQYF.